These 29 T cell receptor beta chains originate from one sample sequenced in a study of early T cells in non-severe SARS-CoV-2 infection. TCRdb independently ran MiXCR on the 5' RACE reads; one entry per CDR3 protein. Here the sample spans 38,000 or so distinct CDR3 sequences, 3.5% to 5% being singletons. Sequencing was performed on whole blood. Every receptor here comes from an adult who was a healthcare worker with PCR-confirmed SARS-CoV-2 infection or an uninfected control (not recorded which).

This clonotype was recorded many times. This rearrangement joins TRBV12-3 or TRBV12-4 to TRBJ1-2, with a tentative D call TRBD1 (5 bases). V dropped 7 bases and J dropped 8 bases, with 17 bases sitting between them. The CDR3 length is 13 residues. The DNA for the CDR3 is TGTGCCAGCACCCTTAATACCGGGGCGGGCTACACCTTC. Its translation: CASTLNTGAGYTF.

This clonotype was counted at least ten times. This sequence joins TRBV20-1 and TRBJ2-5; D may be TRBD1 (5 bases). V gave up 3 bases and J gave up 4 bases, with 6 bases separating them. Looked up from germline, CDR1 is DFQATT and CDR2 is SNEGSKA (reference sequence). This CDR3 is 11 amino acids long. CDR3 bases: TGCAGTGCTAGCAGGGCAGAGACCCAGTACTTC. This codes for CSASRAETQYF.

This clonotype has just a few counts. The rearrangement joins TRBV9 to TRBJ2-5; no definite D call. Deletions cut 3 bases from V and 6 bases from J, with 15 bases between. There are 14 residues in the CDR3. Germline V gene lookup returns CDR1 SGDLS and CDR2 YYNGEE. This CDR3 is CASSANSAGQTQYF. For the CDR3, the DNA is TGTGCCAGCAGCGCCAACAGTGCCGGACAGACCCAGTACTTC. Based on the CDR3 plus reference TRBV9 and TRBJ2-5, the full variable domain is DSGVTQTPKHLITATGQRVTLRCSPRSGDLSVYWYQQSLDQGLQFLIQYYNGEERAKGNILERFSAQQFPDLHSELNLSSLELGDSALYFCASSANSAGQTQYFGPGTRLLVL.

This clonotype has at least ten counts. This rearrangement joins TRBV20-1 to TRBJ2-3; no definite D call. V was pared by 4 bases and J by 2 bases, with 7 bases between. Germline V gene lookup returns CDR1 DFQATT and CDR2 SNEGSKA (reference sequence). CDR3 length: 12 amino acids. The chain's CDR3 is CSAKPFTDTQYF. The CDR3 coding sequence is TGCAGTGCTAAACCGTTCACAGATACGCAGTATTTT.

This chain joins TRBV18 and TRBJ2-5; no clear D gene. The CDR3 has 13 residues. Per the germline V gene, CDR1 is KGHSH and CDR2 is LQKENI. The germline V and J ends were trimmed by 5 bases and 5 bases, with 12 bases remaining between them. The CDR3 protein is CASSGVFGETQYF. The CDR3 coding sequence is TGTGCCAGCTCAGGGGTCTTCGGTGAGACCCAGTACTTC.

The J gene is TRBJ2-2, the V gene TRBV5-1, with D possibly TRBD1 on 5 matching bases. Between the trimmed V and J ends, which lost 4 bases and 4 bases, there was a span of 14 bases. CDR1 is SGHRS and CDR2 is YFSETQ in the germline V gene. CDR3 size: 15 residues. CDR3 nucleotides: TGCGCCAGCAGCCCTCAGCCCAGGGCCACCGGGGAGCTGTTTTTT. It encodes CASSPQPRATGELFF.

V usage is TRBV3-1 and J usage is TRBJ2-4; no firm D call. The CDR3 runs 15 residues. V lost 3 bases and J 2 bases, leaving 11 bases between the germline ends. Looked up from germline, CDR1 is LGHDT and CDR2 is YNNKEL (reference sequence). CDR3 DNA: TGTGCCAGCAGCCACAGAGCAAGTTCCAAAAACATTCAGTACTTC. Translating gives CASSHRASSKNIQYF.

The chain recombines TRBV5-6 with TRBJ1-1; the D is unclear. Germline CDR1 SGHDT, CDR2 YYEEEE. The length of the CDR3 is 13 residues. V gave up 2 bases and J gave up 6 bases, with 11 bases separating them. The CDR3 region is CASSLTVDAEAFF. CDR3 sequence (DNA): TGTGCCAGCAGCTTAACAGTGGACGCTGAAGCTTTCTTT.

In its sample, this clonotype was seen many times. The chain combines TRBV7-8 with TRBJ2-1; the match to TRBD2 covers 10 bases. Germline CDR1 is SGHVS and CDR2 is FQNEAQ. The CDR3 is 15 residues long. V was clipped by 4 bases and J by 4 bases; unmatched bases: 4. CDR3 sequence (DNA): TGTGCCAGCAGCTCAGCGGGGGGGTCTTACAATGAGCAGTTCTTC. Translating gives CASSSAGGSYNEQFF.

There are many counts of this clonotype. V gene TRBV5-1 combines with J gene TRBJ2-3, with a tentative D call TRBD1 (6 bases). The CDR3 is 15 amino acids. Germline CDR1 reads SGHRS; CDR2 reads YFSETQ. V lost 0 bases and J lost 4, with 12 bases in between. CDR3 sequence (DNA): TGCGCCAGCAGCTTGGATCTTGGGGGCCCAGATACGCAGTATTTT. The encoded protein is CASSLDLGGPDTQYF.

This clonotype was detected many times. V usage is TRBV6-2 or TRBV6-3 and J usage is TRBJ2-7; D gene uncertain. This CDR3 comprises 12 residues. Trimming pared 6 bases from V and 0 bases from J, leaving 6 bases between. In germline, CDR1 is MNHEY, CDR2 SVGEGT. The CDR3 region has the DNA TGTGCCAGCAGGAGCTACTCCTACGAGCAGTACTTC. This translates into CASRSYSYEQYF.

This clonotype was detected ten times or more. V usage is TRBV14 and J usage is TRBJ1-6, with D hard to call. V lost 1 base and J lost 10, with 5 bases in between. The CDR3 length is 12 residues. Germline V gene lookup returns CDR1 SGHDN and CDR2 FVKESK. The chain's CDR3 is CASSQGWSPLHF. CDR3 DNA: TGTGCCAGCAGCCAAGGATGGTCACCCCTCCACTTT.

In this sample, this clonotype turned up many times. This rearrangement joins TRBV6-5 to TRBJ1-6; unclear D gene. Germline assignment: CDR1 MNHEY and CDR2 SVGAGI. V was trimmed by 6 bases and J by 0 bases, leaving 9 bases between them. The CDR3 is made up of 15 amino acids. The CDR3 coding sequence is TGTGCCAGCAGGACGGAGAGCTCCTATAATTCACCCCTCCACTTT. Encoded protein: CASRTESSYNSPLHF.

This clonotype was seen many times. The chain carries TRBV29-1 and TRBJ1-1, with unresolved D. The V and J ends lost 3 bases and 5 bases respectively, with 10 bases between them. The CDR3 runs to 12 residues. The germline gives CDR1 SQVTM, CDR2 ANQGSEA. As DNA, the CDR3 is TGCAGCGTTGAGGGTTCTAGTACTGAAGCTTTCTTT. It is translated as CSVEGSSTEAFF.

This clonotype appeared many times. The genes are TRBV12-5 and TRBJ2-3; D is perhaps TRBD2 (5 bases). The CDR3 covers 13 residues. V lost 7 bases and J 3 bases, leaving 11 bases between the germline ends. Germline lookup yields CDR1 LGHNT and CDR2 FRNRAP. The CDR3 DNA is TGTGCTAGTGCCCTTAGGGAGACAGATACGCAGTATTTT. The encoded protein is CASALRETDTQYF.

The chain carries TRBV10-3 and TRBJ2-7, with 7 bases lining up with TRBD1. The CDR3 consists of 16 residues. V trimming: 6 bases; J trimming: 2 bases; junction bases outside the gene matches: 13. Germline V lookup: CDR1 ENHRY, CDR2 SYGVKD. CDR3 sequence: CAISDSPGQNAYEQYF. The CDR3 DNA reads TGTGCCATCAGCGACTCACCGGGACAGAACGCCTACGAGCAGTACTTC.

The table lists this clonotype with a few counts. The chain recombines TRBV12-5 with TRBJ2-1; possibly TRBD1 for D (6 bases). The CDR3 totals 13 residues. The germline V and J ends were trimmed by 11 bases and 3 bases, with 14 bases remaining between them. The germline V gene encodes CDR1 LGHNT and CDR2 FRNRAP. The chain's CDR3 is CAGRTANYNEQFF. The CDR3 region has the DNA TGTGCTGGTCGGACAGCTAACTACAATGAGCAGTTCTTC. Using reference TRBV12-5 and TRBJ2-1 for the parts outside the CDR3, the full variable domain is DARVTQTPRHKVTEMGQEVTMRCQPILGHNTVFWYRQTMMQGLELLAYFRNRAPLDDSGMPKDRFSAEMPDATLATLKIQPSEPRDSAVYFCAGRTANYNEQFFGPGTRLTVL.

This clonotype was seen many times. The V and J genes are TRBV6-5 and TRBJ2-2, with D possibly matching TRBD1 (6 bases). This CDR3 spans 14 amino acids. Between the trimmed V and J ends, which lost 7 bases and 0 bases, there was a span of 9 bases. The germline gives CDR1 MNHEY, CDR2 SVGAGI. The CDR3 spells CASTRDTNTGELFF. The CDR3 nucleotides are TGTGCCAGCACCAGGGACACGAACACCGGGGAGCTGTTTTTT.

In this sample, this clonotype turned up many times. The chain has TRBV27 and TRBJ2-1, with 10 bases aligning to TRBD2. Germline CDR1 MNHEY, CDR2 SMNVEV (reference sequence). V shed 6 bases, J shed 3 bases, and the junction held 11 bases outside the gene matches. The CDR3 sequence is 17 residues long. Here the CDR3 DNA reads TGTGCCAGCAGCCCCCTTAGCGGGGGGCCAATCTACAATGAGCAGTTCTTC. This encodes CASSPLSGGPIYNEQFF.

This clonotype showed up many times. The J gene is TRBJ2-2, the V gene TRBV13; 9 nucleotides agree with TRBD2. Germline V lookup: CDR1 PRHDT, CDR2 FYEKMQ (reference sequence). This CDR3 has 16 residues. The ends lost 4 bases at V and 3 bases at J; junction bases unmatched: 6. For the CDR3, the DNA is TGTGCCAGCAGCTCAATCCTAGCGGGGTACACCGGGGAGCTGTTTTTT. Amino acid sequence: CASSSILAGYTGELFF.

This clonotype was seen at least ten times. The rearrangement links TRBV7-2 to TRBJ2-7; TRBD1 matches 11 bases. In germline, CDR1 is SGHTA, CDR2 FQGNSA. The CDR3 consists of 15 residues. The V and J ends lost 5 bases and 4 bases, in that order; junction bases with no gene match: 7. Here the CDR3 reads CASSRGTGGPYEQYF. Here the CDR3 DNA reads TGTGCCAGCAGCAGGGGGACAGGGGGACCGTACGAGCAGTACTTC.

This clonotype has a count of ten or more. The chain uses TRBV3-1 and TRBJ2-3; 8 bases are a match to TRBD1. The germline CDR1 and CDR2 sequences are LGHDT and YNNKEL (reference sequence). V dropped 4 bases and J dropped 6; count of bases not matched to a gene: 6. This CDR3 region has 14 residues. DNA of the CDR3: TGTGCCAGCAGCCGCCGGGACAGGATGGATACGCAGTATTTT. It encodes CASSRRDRMDTQYF.

V and J are TRBV5-4 and TRBJ2-1; 13 nucleotides align to TRBD2. V was clipped by 4 bases and J by 4 bases; unmatched bases: 2. Germline CDR1 and CDR2: SGHNT and YYREEE (reference sequence). The CDR3 sequence is 15 residues long. CDR3 bases: TGTGCCAGCAGCGAGACTAGCGGGGGGTACAATGAGCAGTTCTTC. Protein sequence: CASSETSGGYNEQFF.

This clonotype was seen a few times. The chain has TRBV3-1 and TRBJ1-1, with a weak D call TRBD1 (6 bases). Trimming took 4 bases from V and 1 from J, leaving 10 bases between them. The CDR3 is made up of 14 amino acids. CDR1 is LGHDT and CDR2 is YNNKEL in the germline V gene (reference sequence). The CDR3 sequence: CASSPGDSNTEAFF. CDR3 DNA sequence: TGTGCCAGCAGCCCAGGGGACTCGAACACTGAAGCTTTCTTT.

At least ten counts were recorded for this clonotype. This rearrangement joins TRBV19 to TRBJ1-5; unclear D gene. V was pared by 7 bases and J by 3 bases, with 16 bases between. The germline gives CDR1 LNHDA, CDR2 SQIVND (reference sequence). The CDR3 contains 15 residues. The CDR3 region is CASTKGLEVNQPQHF. The CDR3 bases are TGTGCCAGTACTAAAGGCCTTGAGGTCAATCAGCCCCAGCATTTT.

This clonotype was detected ten times or more. Sequence at one end of the junction differs from germline and may be a read error. This CDR3 is CASSEGPSNEQFF. The CDR3 DNA follows: TGTGCCAGCAGCGAAGGACCCTCCAATGAGCAGTTCTTC. The rearrangement links TRBV6-1 to TRBJ2-1; D is ambiguous. CDR1 and CDR2 from the germline V gene are MNHNS and SASEGT. The CDR3 is made up of 13 amino acids.

This clonotype was observed many times. This sequence joins TRBV11-1 and TRBJ2-3; weak D call: TRBD1 (5 bases). Germline V CDR1 and CDR2: SGHAT, FQDESV (reference sequence). The CDR3 consists of 14 residues. With 6 bases removed from V and 6 bases from J, the gap between germline ends came to 16 bases. CDR3 nucleotide sequence: TGTGCCAGCAGTCCTCCTGGGGCCGGGGATACGCAGTATTTT. It codes for CASSPPGAGDTQYF.

There are many counts of this clonotype. DNA of the CDR3: TGCAGTGCTAGTTTTTCCAGGGGGCCAGATACGCAGTATTTT. Translation: CSASFSRGPDTQYF. The chain combines TRBV20-1 with TRBJ2-3; 8 bases are shared with TRBD1. Germline CDR1 DFQATT, CDR2 SNEGSKA (reference sequence). The CDR3 loop spans 14 amino acids. V lost 3 bases to trimming and J lost 4 bases; unmatched junction nucleotides: 6.

V usage is TRBV5-1 and J usage is TRBJ1-1, with 9 bases identical to TRBD1. Germline V gene lookup returns CDR1 SGHRS and CDR2 YFSETQ. The V gene end was trimmed by 3 bases and the J gene end by 3 bases; junction bases not matched to a gene: 0. The CDR3 is 13 amino acids. The CDR3 loop is CASSWTGDTEAFF. Here the CDR3 DNA reads TGCGCCAGCAGCTGGACAGGGGACACTGAAGCTTTCTTT. The whole variable domain, remainder taken from reference TRBV5-1 and TRBJ1-1, is KAGVTQTPRYLIKTRGQQVTLSCSPISGHRSVSWYQQTPGQGLQFLFEYFSETQRNKGNFPGRFSGRQFSNSRSEMNVSTLELGDSALYLCASSWTGDTEAFFGQGTRLTVV.